The following is a T cell receptor beta chain sequence with its context. Its antigen is as yet unknown. This sample is drawn from a study of CD8+ T cells in alopecia areata. Broader study findings: Scalp sequencing captures resident alphabeta T cells of normal skin too. Clonality in lesional scalp, especially alopecia totalis/universalis, exceeded that of normal scalp.

The CDR3 length is 14 residues. V lost 1 base to trimming and J lost 10 bases, with 14 bases between them. The germline V gene encodes CDR1 SGHTA and CDR2 FQGNSA. Sequencing templates came from extracted RNA that was reverse transcribed into cDNA. Produced via immunoSEQ multiplex PCR; TCRdb's table is partial and in-frame only. The profile shows 110,000 or so clones, 55% to 80% of them singletons. The chain recombines TRBV7-2 with TRBJ2-1; possibly TRBD2 for D (6 bases). The TCR originated in a human donor in good health. The source material was CD4+ T cells sorted from blood. The CDR3 is CASSLVLWREEQFF. CDR3 DNA sequence: TGTGCCAGCAGCTTAGTGCTCTGGCGGGAAGAGCAGTTCTTC.